The clone carrying this T cell receptor beta chain showed up just a few times. Its cognate antigen is unknown. The record originates from a study of Ad26.COV2.S vaccination and SARS-CoV-2 variants. As for the study in general: As a participant in COV1001, the donor was in the Ad26.COV2.S trial arm. Study findings and constraints: Researchers cautioned that TCR breadth and depth analyses may have underestimated total T cell responses.

The data were produced by immunoSEQ multiplex PCR, yet TCRdb's version contains in-frame clones alone and is incomplete. The data contain about half a million clones, roughly nine tenths of them singletons. V lost 6 bases, J lost 7 bases, and 24 bases lay in between. Germline assignment: CDR1 SQVTM and CDR2 ANQGSEA. This CDR3 has 16 residues. Noted treatment: approximately 18 received Ad26.COV2.S at low or high dose, single or two shots; five or six received placebo; per-sample allocation not given. Specimens were obtained on day 63 following the first vaccine or placebo injection. This Boston cohort included adults aged 18-55 years. An Ad26 vector that expressed Wuhan-strain SARS-CoV-2 spike constituted the vaccine.

This sequence was found in a person aged 18-65 years who received the Ad26.COV2.S COVID-19 vaccine or a placebo. The chain is built from TRBV29-1 and TRBJ1-4; the D gene is possibly TRBD1 (6 bases). The source was peripheral blood, collected in a trial of Ad26.COV2.S vaccine versus placebo. Here the CDR3 DNA reads TGCAGCGTGATTACCGACCTCGTAGGGGGTACTGAAAAACTGTTTTTT. Translating gives CSVITDLVGGTEKLFF. The full variable domain, completed using reference TRBV29-1 and TRBJ1-4, is SAVISQKPSRDICQRGTSLTIQCQVDSQVTMMFWYRQQPGQSLTLIATANQGSEATYESGFVIDKFPISRPNLTFSTLTVSNMSPEDSSIYLCSVITDLVGGTEKLFFGSGTQLSVL.